The clone carrying this T cell receptor (beta chain) has just a few counts. Germline CDR1 is SQVTM and CDR2 is ANQGSEA. The CDR3 loop spans 12 amino acids. V lost 3 bases to trimming and J lost 2 bases, with 7 bases between them. In blood CD8+ and CD4+ T cells, TCR beta underwent sequencing. The data were taken from a study of CD8 T cells in Susac syndrome. It was with random hexamers that roughly 0.45 to 1 ug RNA was reverse transcribed. An immunoSEQ multiplex PCR generated amplified TCR beta CDR3 products spanning 54 Vbeta and 13 Jbeta. Via MiXCR, TCRdb re-called the immunoSEQ multiplex PCR reads, giving one row per CDR3 protein. The data hold some 190,000 distinct CDR3 sequences, with about 95% observed a single time.

This chain joins TRBV29-1 and TRBJ1-2; a possible D gene is TRBD1 (5 bases). This sequence was found in a human donor with Susac syndrome. Input material: CD4+ T cells from PBMCs. The DNA for the CDR3 is TGCAGCGTTGAGGGGCAGAACTATGGCTACACCTTC. Protein product: CSVEGQNYGYTF.